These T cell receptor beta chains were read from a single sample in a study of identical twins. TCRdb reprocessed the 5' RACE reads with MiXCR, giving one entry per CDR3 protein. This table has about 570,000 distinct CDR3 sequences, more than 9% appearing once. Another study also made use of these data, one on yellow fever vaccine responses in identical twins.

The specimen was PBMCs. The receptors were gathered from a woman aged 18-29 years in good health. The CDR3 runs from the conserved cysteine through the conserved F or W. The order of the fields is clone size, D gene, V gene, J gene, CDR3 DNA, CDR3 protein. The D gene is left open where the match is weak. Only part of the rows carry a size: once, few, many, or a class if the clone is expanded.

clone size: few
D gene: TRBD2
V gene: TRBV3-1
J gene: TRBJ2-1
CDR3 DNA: TGTGCCAGCAGCCAAGTTACTGGACTAGCCAATGAGCAGTTCTTC
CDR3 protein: CASSQVTGLANEQFF

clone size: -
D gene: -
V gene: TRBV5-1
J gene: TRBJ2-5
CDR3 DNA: TGCGCCAGCAGCTCCGCTTCTGGACCTAACCAAGAGACCCAGTACTTC
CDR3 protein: CASSSASGPNQETQYF

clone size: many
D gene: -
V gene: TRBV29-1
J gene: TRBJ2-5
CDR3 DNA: TGCAGCGTTGAAAGTGGGACCTACCAGGCCCAAGAGACCCAGTACTTC
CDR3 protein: CSVESGTYQAQETQYF

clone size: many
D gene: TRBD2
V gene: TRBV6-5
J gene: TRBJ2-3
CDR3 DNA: TGTGCCAGCAGTTACTCGAAGCTAGCGGGGGGTACAGATACGCAGTATTTT
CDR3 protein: CASSYSKLAGGTDTQYF

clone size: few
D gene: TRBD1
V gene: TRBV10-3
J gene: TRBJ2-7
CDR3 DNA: TGTGCCATCAGACGAGACAGGGAAGCCTACGAGCAGTACTTC
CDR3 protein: CAIRRDREAYEQYF

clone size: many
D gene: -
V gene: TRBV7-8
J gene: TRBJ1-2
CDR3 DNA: TGTGCCAGCAGCTCCGGGAGTTCCCTCTATGGCTACACCTTC
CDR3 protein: CASSSGSSLYGYTF

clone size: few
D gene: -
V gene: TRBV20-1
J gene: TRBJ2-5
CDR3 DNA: TGCAGTGCTAGAGCTGGGGGCGGTCGGGAGACCCAGTACTTC
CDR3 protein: CSARAGGGRETQYF

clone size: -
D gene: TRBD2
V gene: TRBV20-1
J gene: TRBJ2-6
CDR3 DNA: TGCAGTGCTAGAGATCTGCGTGGACTAGCGGGAGGGCCTAGTGGGGCCAACGTCCTGACTTTC
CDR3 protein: CSARDLRGLAGGPSGANVLTF

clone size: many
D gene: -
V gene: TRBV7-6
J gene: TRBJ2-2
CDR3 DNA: TGTGCCAGCAGCTTAGTTTTACAGGGCGCGAACACCGGGGAGCTGTTTTTT
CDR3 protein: CASSLVLQGANTGELFF

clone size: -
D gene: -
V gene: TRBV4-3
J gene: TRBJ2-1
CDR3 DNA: TGCGCCAGCAGCTCTTGGGAGAACAATGAGCAGTTCTTC
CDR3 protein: CASSSWENNEQFF

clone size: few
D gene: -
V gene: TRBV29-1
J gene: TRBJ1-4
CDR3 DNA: TGCAGCGGGGGCAGAAGTAATGAAAAACTGTTTTTT
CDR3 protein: CSGGRSNEKLFF

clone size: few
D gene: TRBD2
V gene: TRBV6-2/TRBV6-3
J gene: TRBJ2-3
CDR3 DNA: TGTGCCAGCAGTTTTTTGGCTAGCGGGAGCATCACCTCAGATACGCAGTATTTT
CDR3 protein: CASSFLASGSITSDTQYF

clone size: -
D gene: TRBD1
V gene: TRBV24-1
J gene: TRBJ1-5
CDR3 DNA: TGTGCCACCAGTGATACAGGGACAGATCAGCCCCAGCATTTT
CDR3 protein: CATSDTGTDQPQHF

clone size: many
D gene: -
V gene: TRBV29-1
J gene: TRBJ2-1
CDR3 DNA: TGCAGCGTTGAGCTTTCTAGCTCCTACAATGAGCAGTTCTTC
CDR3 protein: CSVELSSSYNEQFF

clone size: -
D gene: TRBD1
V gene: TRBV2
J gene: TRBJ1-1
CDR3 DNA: TGTGCCAGCCGGTTGACAGGGGGCTTCACTGAAGCTTTCTTT
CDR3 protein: CASRLTGGFTEAFF

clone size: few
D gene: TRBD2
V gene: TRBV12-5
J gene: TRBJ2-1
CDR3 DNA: TGTGCTAGTGGTTTCGAACCGGGACTAGCGGTTAATGAGCAGTTCTTC
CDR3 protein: CASGFEPGLAVNEQFF

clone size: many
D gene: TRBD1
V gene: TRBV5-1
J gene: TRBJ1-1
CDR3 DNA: TGCGCCAGCAGCTTGGTAAACAGGGGGCTCAACACTGAAGCTTTCTTT
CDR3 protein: CASSLVNRGLNTEAFF

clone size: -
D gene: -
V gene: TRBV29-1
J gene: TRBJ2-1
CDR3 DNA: TGCAGCGTAACCTTAGACCTGAATGAGCAGTTCTTC
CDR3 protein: CSVTLDLNEQFF

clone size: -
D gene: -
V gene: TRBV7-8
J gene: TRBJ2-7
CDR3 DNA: TGTGCCAGCACCTCATGGGACGAGCAGTACTTC
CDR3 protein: CASTSWDEQYF

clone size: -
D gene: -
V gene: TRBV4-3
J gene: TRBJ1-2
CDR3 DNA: TGCGCCAGCAGCCAAGACAACCTTAACTATGGCTACACCTTC
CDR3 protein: CASSQDNLNYGYTF

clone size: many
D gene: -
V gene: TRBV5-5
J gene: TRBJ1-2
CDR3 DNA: TGTGCCAGCAGCTCCGGGGCTAACTATGGCTACACCTTC
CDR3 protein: CASSSGANYGYTF

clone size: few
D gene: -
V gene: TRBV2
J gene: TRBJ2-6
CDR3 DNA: TGTGCAAAGCTAGCCAGGGGGGCCAACGTCCTGACTTTC
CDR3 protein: CAKLARGANVLTF

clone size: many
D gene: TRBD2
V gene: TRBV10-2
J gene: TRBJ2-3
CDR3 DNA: TGCGCCAGCAGTGAGTCGGGACTAGGGAGCCATACGCAGTATTTT
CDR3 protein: CASSESGLGSHTQYF

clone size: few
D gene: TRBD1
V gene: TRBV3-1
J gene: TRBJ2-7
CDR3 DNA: TGTGCCAGCAGTCTGACAGGGGTCGACGAGCAGTACTTC
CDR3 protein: CASSLTGVDEQYF

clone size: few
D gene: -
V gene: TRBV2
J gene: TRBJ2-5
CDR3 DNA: TGTGCCAGCAGAGGTGGGAGAGGAGAGACCCAGTACTTC
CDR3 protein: CASRGGRGETQYF

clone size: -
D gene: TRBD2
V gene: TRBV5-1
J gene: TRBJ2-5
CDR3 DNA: TGCGCCAGCAGATTAGAGCTCGCGGGAGGTACTAAAGAGACCCAGTACTTC
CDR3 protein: CASRLELAGGTKETQYF

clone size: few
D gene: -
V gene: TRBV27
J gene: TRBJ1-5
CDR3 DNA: TGTGCCAGCACTTCAAAGGGTAGCAATCAGCCCCAGCATTTT
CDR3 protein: CASTSKGSNQPQHF

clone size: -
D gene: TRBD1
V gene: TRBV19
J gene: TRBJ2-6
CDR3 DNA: TGTGCCAGCGCCGGGACAGGGGGCTCTGGGGCCAACGTCCTGACTTTC
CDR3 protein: CASAGTGGSGANVLTF

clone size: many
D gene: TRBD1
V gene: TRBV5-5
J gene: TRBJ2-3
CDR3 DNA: TGTGCCAGCAGGACCGGACAGGGGGCCACAGATACGCAGTATTTT
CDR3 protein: CASRTGQGATDTQYF

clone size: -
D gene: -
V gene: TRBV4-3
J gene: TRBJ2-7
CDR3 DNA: TGCGCCAGCAGCCAAGATTCTTCCCTTGTAATCTACGAGCAGTACTTC
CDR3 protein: CASSQDSSLVIYEQYF

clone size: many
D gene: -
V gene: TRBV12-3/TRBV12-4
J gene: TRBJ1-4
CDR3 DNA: TGTGCCAGCAGTCTACGGGACACGCAACATGAAAAACTGTTTTTT
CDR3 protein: CASSLRDTQHEKLFF

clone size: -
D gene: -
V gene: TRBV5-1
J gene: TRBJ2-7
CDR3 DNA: TGCGCCAGCAGAGCCGGGACGGGTACTTCCTACGAGCAGTACTTC
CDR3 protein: CASRAGTGTSYEQYF

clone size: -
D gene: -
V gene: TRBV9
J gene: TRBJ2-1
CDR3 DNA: TGTGCCAGCAGCGTATTGTCATCGGGCGGGCCATACAATGAGCAGTTCTTC
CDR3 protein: CASSVLSSGGPYNEQFF

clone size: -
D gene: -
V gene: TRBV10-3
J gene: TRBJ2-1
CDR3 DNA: TGTGCCATCAGAGCGGACGCCTACAATGAGCAGTTCTTC
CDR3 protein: CAIRADAYNEQFF

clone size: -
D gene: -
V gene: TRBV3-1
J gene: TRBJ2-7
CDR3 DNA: TGTGCCAGCAGCCAAGAGCGCTATTCCAGGGTGTGGTACTTC
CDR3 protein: CASSQERYSRVWYF

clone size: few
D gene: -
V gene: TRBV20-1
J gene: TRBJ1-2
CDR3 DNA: TGCAGTGCTAGAGCTGACACCCTCGGTAACTATGGCTACACCTTC
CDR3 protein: CSARADTLGNYGYTF

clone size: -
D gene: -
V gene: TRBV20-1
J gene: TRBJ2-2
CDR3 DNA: TGCAGTGCGGATCCGGGACTCGACTACACCGGGGAGCTGGTTTTT
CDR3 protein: CSADPGLDYTGELVF

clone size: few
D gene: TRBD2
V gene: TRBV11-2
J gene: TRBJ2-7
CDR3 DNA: TGTGCCAGCAGCCGCCAAGTAACCCCGGGACTAGCGGGAGCTCCTCCCTACGAGCAGTACTTC
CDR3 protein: CASSRQVTPGLAGAPPYEQYF

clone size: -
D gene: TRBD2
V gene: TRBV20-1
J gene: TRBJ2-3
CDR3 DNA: TGCAGTGCCCCACTAGCGTATAGCACAGATACGCAGTATTTT
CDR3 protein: CSAPLAYSTDTQYF

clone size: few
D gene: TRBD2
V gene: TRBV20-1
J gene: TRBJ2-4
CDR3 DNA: TGCAGTGGCCTGAGGACTAGCGGAAAAAAAAACATTCAGTACTTC
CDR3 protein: CSGLRTSGKKNIQYF

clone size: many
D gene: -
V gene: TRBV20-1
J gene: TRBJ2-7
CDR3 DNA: TGCAGTGCTAGTGGGCGGGACACCTACGAGCAGTACTTC
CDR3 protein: CSASGRDTYEQYF

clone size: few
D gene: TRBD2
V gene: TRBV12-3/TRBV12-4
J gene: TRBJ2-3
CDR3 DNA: TGTGCCAGCAGTCCACCTAGCGGGGGGGGAGATACGCAGTATTTT
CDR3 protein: CASSPPSGGGDTQYF

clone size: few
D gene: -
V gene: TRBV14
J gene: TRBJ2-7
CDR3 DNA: TGTGCCAGCAGCCAACTTAACAGGGCCTACGAGCAGTACTTC
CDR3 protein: CASSQLNRAYEQYF

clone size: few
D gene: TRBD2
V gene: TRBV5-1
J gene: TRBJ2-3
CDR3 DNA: TGCGCCAGCAGCTTGACAATAAAGCGGGGCCTCACAGATACGCAGTATTTT
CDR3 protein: CASSLTIKRGLTDTQYF

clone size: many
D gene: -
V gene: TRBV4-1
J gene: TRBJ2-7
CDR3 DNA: TGCGCCAGCAGCCAAGATCCGGGATATGGGGCGAACTTCTACGAGCAGTACTTC
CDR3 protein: CASSQDPGYGANFYEQYF